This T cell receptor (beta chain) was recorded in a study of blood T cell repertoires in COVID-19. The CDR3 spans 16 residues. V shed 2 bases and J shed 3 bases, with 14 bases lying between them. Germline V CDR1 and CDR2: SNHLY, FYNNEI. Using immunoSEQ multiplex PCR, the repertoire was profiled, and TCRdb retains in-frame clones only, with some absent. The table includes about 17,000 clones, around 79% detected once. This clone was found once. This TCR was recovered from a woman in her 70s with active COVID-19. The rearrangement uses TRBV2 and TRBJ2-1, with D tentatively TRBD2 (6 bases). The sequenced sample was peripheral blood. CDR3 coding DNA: TGTGCCAGCAGTGAACGGGCGCTAGCGAACTACAATGAGCAGTTCTTC. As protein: CASSERALANYNEQFF. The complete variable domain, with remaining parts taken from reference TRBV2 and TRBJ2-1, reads EPEVTQTPSHQVTQMGQEVILRCVPISNHLYFYWYRQILGQKVEFLVSFYNNEISEKSEIFDDQFSVERPDGSNFTLKIRSTKLEDSAMYFCASSERALANYNEQFFGPGTRLTVL.